This T cell receptor (beta chain) was identified during a study of cytomegalovirus exposure and HLA in healthy donors. Findings of the study overall: Cytomegalovirus-associated status was assigned to about 180 TCR beta chains. Sequencing artifact likely explains a cluster of highly shared sequence variants.

On this clone: Its antigen is unknown.

V shed 5 bases and J shed 5 bases, with 13 bases lying between them. The CDR3 has 14 residues. The germline CDR1 and CDR2 sequences are LNHDA and SQIVND (reference sequence). The PCR employed 60 Vbeta primers together with 13 Jbeta primers. Clones were read by immunoSEQ multiplex PCR, and TCRdb kept only the in-frame ones, dropping some. The sample has 110,000 to 150,000 clones, about 72% seen once. This TCR derives from a man between 60 and 70 years old in good health and CMV-seronegative. The chain couples TRBV19 to TRBJ1-5; no definite D call. The material sequenced was PBMCs. CDR3 amino acids: CASSLVLSYQPQHF. In DNA form, the CDR3 reads TGTGCCAGTAGTCTTGTCCTGAGCTATCAGCCCCAGCATTTT.